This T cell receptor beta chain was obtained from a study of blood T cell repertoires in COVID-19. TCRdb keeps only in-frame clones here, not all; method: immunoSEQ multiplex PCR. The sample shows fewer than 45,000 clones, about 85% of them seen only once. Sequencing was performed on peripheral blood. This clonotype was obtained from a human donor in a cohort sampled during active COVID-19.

The CDR3 sequence is CASSQQYNPTGTVTEAFF. CDR3 sequence (DNA): TGCGCCAGCAGCCAACAATACAATCCGACAGGTACGGTCACTGAAGCTTTCTTT. The chain employs TRBV4-1 and TRBJ1-1; maybe TRBD1 (6 bases). Germline lookup yields CDR1 MGHRA and CDR2 YSYEKL. The length of the CDR3 is 18 residues. Between the trimmed V and J ends, which lost 2 bases and 4 bases, there was a span of 23 bases.